This TCR beta chain is from a study of CD8+ T cells in alopecia areata. The ends lost 0 bases at V and 10 bases at J; junction bases unmatched: 5. CDR1 and CDR2 (germline): SGDLS, YYNGEE. There are 14 residues in the CDR3. cDNA reverse transcribed from extracted RNA served as the sequencing template. TCRdb's table, derived via immunoSEQ multiplex PCR, lists solely in-frame clones and lacks some. The sample holds a few hundred thousand clones; roughly 56% are singletons and the top ten take around 5%. Sample: CD8+ T cells sorted from blood. The TCR originated in a human donor in good health. V and J are TRBV9 and TRBJ1-2; TRBD1 aligns across 11 bases. The CDR3 loop reads CASSVAWTGGDYTF. DNA of the CDR3: TGTGCCAGCAGCGTAGCTTGGACAGGGGGCGACTACACCTTC. The variable domain in full, with the rest retrieved from reference TRBV9 and TRBJ1-2, is DSGVTQTPKHLITATGQRVTLRCSPRSGDLSVYWYQQSLDQGLQFLIQYYNGEERAKGNILERFSAQQFPDLHSELNLSSLELGDSALYFCASSVAWTGGDYTFGSGTRLTVV.